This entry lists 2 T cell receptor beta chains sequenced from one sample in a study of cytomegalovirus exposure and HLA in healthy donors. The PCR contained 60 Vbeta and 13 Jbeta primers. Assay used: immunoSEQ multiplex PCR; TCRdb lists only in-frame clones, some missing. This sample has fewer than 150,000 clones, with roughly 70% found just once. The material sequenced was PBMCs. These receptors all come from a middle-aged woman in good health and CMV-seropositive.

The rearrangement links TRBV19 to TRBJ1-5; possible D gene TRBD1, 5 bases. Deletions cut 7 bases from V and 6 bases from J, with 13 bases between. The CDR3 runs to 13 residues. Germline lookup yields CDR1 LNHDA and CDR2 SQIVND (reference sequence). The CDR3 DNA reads TGTGCCAGTAATTACGGGGGGATTCAGCCCCAGCATTTT. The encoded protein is CASNYGGIQPQHF.

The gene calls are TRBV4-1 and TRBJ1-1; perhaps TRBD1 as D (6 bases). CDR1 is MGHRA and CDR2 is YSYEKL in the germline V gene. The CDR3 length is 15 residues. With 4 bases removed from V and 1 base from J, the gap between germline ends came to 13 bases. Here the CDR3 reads CASSRSGDTNTEAFF. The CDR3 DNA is TGCGCCAGCAGCCGAAGTGGGGACACGAACACTGAAGCTTTCTTT.